The next 11 T cell receptor beta chains were all read from a single sample in a study of blood T cells in healthy people across ages. Combining a sample-barcoded 5' primer with a J-beta primer mix, a second PCR ran for 7 to 11 cycles. TCRdb processed the 5' RACE reads anew with MiXCR; each CDR3 protein has one entry. The sample has 600,000 to 900,000 distinct CDR3 sequences; roughly 25% are singletons. These data were likewise used in another study, on T cells of mothers and their children.

The sample comprised blood. The origin of the receptors is a boy aged 5-17 years in good health.

This clonotype was recorded a few times. The CDR3 loop is CASSLQYGFSGANVLTF. CDR3 in DNA: TGTGCCAGCAGTTTACAATACGGATTCTCTGGGGCCAACGTCCTGACTTTC. V gene TRBV27 combines with J gene TRBJ2-6, with D unclear. V was pared by 2 bases and J by 0 bases, with 11 bases between. Germline V gene sequence: CDR1 MNHEY, CDR2 SMNVEV (reference sequence). The CDR3 consists of 17 residues.

This clonotype has a count of ten or more. The chain is built from TRBV18 and TRBJ2-7, with 9 bases fitting TRBD2. The CDR3 runs 14 residues. The ends lost 3 bases at V and 7 bases at J; junction bases unmatched: 7. Germline lookup yields CDR1 KGHSH and CDR2 LQKENI. CDR3 sequence reads: CASSPRTSEGEQYF. In DNA, the CDR3 is TGTGCCAGCTCACCGCGGACTAGCGAGGGGGAGCAGTACTTC.

This clonotype was counted a few times. The chain employs TRBV7-9 and TRBJ2-2, with 9 bases fitting TRBD1. After removal of 4 bases from V and 5 bases from J, the junction contained 8 bases not matched to a gene. The CDR3 has 16 residues. CDR1 is SEHNR and CDR2 is FQNEAQ in the germline V gene (reference sequence). DNA of the CDR3: TGTGCCAGCAGCTACGGGACAGGGATCCTTACCGGGGAGCTGTTTTTT. Translation: CASSYGTGILTGELFF.

The chain couples TRBV20-1 to TRBJ2-1; perhaps TRBD1 as D (5 bases). The J call may be mistaken, given a closer DNA end match to TRBJ2-7. The CDR3 loop spans 13 amino acids. The germline V gene encodes CDR1 DFQATT and CDR2 SNEGSKA (reference sequence). The CDR3 protein is CSARQPLAYEQYF. In nucleotides, the CDR3 is TGCAGTGCCCGACAGCCTTTGGCCTACGAGCAGTACTTC.

This clonotype was observed at least ten times. The V call is TRBV11-2, the J call TRBJ2-5, with 7 bases identical to TRBD1. Looked up from germline, CDR1 is SGHAT and CDR2 is FQNNGV. This CDR3 contains 15 residues. The J segment lost 2 bases and the V segment lost 1 base, leaving 4 bases of the junction unmatched. The CDR3 DNA reads TGTGCCAGCAGCTTAGGGACAGGACGACAAGAGACCCAGTACTTC. This encodes CASSLGTGRQETQYF.

The chain is built from TRBV4-1 and TRBJ1-4; 9 bases are shared with TRBD1. This CDR3 region has 13 residues. The germline CDR1 and CDR2 sequences are MGHRA and YSYEKL. V gave up 4 bases and J gave up 10 bases; unmatched junction bases: 4. The CDR3 sequence: CASSPQGQGKLFF. The CDR3 DNA reads as TGCGCCAGCAGCCCCCAGGGACAGGGAAAACTGTTTTTT.

The J gene is TRBJ1-4, the V gene TRBV27; TRBD1 matches 8 bases. Trimming took 7 bases from V and 7 from J; bases not matched to a gene: 8. The length of the CDR3 is 14 residues. Germline V gene sequence: CDR1 MNHEY, CDR2 SMNVEV (reference sequence). The CDR3 sequence: CASTGGAGGEKLFF. As DNA, the CDR3 is TGTGCCAGCACAGGGGGCGCGGGAGGTGAAAAACTGTTTTTT.

V gene TRBV20-1 combines with J gene TRBJ2-5; 11 bases map to TRBD2. The assigned J gene may be wrong: the sequence end matches TRBJ2-1 better. The CDR3 is 18 amino acids. Germline-derived CDR1 and CDR2 are DFQATT and SNEGSKA (reference sequence). DNA for the CDR3: TGCAGTGCTAGAGATGAGAATCGGCTAGCGGGGGGCTACAATGAGCAGTTCTTC. This sequence encodes CSARDENRLAGGYNEQFF.

This chain links TRBV4-2 with TRBJ2-1, with unresolved D. This CDR3 region has 13 residues. Trimming took off 0 bases at V and 7 bases at J, with 7 bases between the two ends. Germline values: CDR1 LGHNA, CDR2 YNFKEQ. DNA for the CDR3: TGTGCCAGCAGCCAAGAAGGTAGGAATGAGCAGTTCTTC. Translating gives CASSQEGRNEQFF.

The genes are TRBV29-1 and TRBJ1-4, with D hard to call. V gave up 4 bases and J gave up 8 bases, with 5 bases separating them. Germline V gene lookup returns CDR1 SQVTM and CDR2 ANQGSEA. CDR3 length: 10 residues. The CDR3 is CSVGSEKLFF. The CDR3 region has the DNA TGCAGCGTTGGCTCCGAAAAACTGTTTTTT.

The chain links TRBV3-1 to TRBJ1-4, with D hard to call. Trimming took off 4 bases at V and 5 bases at J, with 11 bases between the two ends. The CDR3 has 14 residues. The V gene's germline CDR1 is LGHDT and CDR2 YNNKEL (reference sequence). The CDR3 loop reads CASSPGFRNEKLFF. The CDR3 DNA reads TGTGCCAGCAGCCCGGGTTTCAGGAATGAAAAACTGTTTTTT. Combining the CDR3 with reference TRBV3-1 and TRBJ1-4 gives the whole variable domain DTAVSQTPKYLVTQMGNDKSIKCEQNLGHDTMYWYKQDSKKFLKIMFSYNNKELIINETVPNRFSPKSPDKAHLNLHINSLELGDSAVYFCASSPGFRNEKLFFGSGTQLSVL.